The 6 T cell receptor beta chains given below trace back to one sample, sequenced in a study of radiotherapy plus CTLA-4 blockade in lung cancer. The method was immunoSEQ multiplex PCR; TCRdb's version includes in-frame clones alone and lacks a portion of them. The sample contains around 86,000 clones, around 86% of which appear only once. The specimen was peripheral blood, collected from a patient treated with radiotherapy plus ipilimumab. These receptors were obtained from a human donor with non-small cell lung cancer who had stable disease on radiotherapy plus ipilimumab.

DNA for the CDR3: TGTGCCAGCTCACCACCGGGGGGACCTGGAAACACCATATATTTT. Residues: CASSPPGGPGNTIYF. V and J are TRBV18 and TRBJ1-3, with D perhaps TRBD1 (5 bases). CDR3 size: 15 residues. V dropped 0 bases and J dropped 2 bases, with 8 bases sitting between them. Germline CDR1 KGHSH, CDR2 LQKENI.

V usage is TRBV6-6 and J usage is TRBJ1-3; unclear D gene. Germline assignment: CDR1 MNHNY and CDR2 SVGAGI (reference sequence). Trimming shortened V by 6 bases and J by 0 bases, and 12 bases separated the two germline ends. This CDR3 has 15 amino acids. The CDR3 sequence: CASRDRMISGNTIYF. The CDR3 DNA follows: TGTGCCAGCAGGGACCGTATGATCTCTGGAAACACCATATATTTT.

This chain links TRBV21-1 with TRBJ2-5; the D call of TRBD1 is as the table states it, not checked on the DNA. TRBV21-1 is described as a pseudogene. The CDR3 has 14 amino acids. The CDR3 DNA reads as TGTGCCAGCAGCTTGCAGGACATTTTGGAGACCCAGTACTTC. Translated: CASSLQDILETQYF.

The chain employs TRBV28 and TRBJ2-5; maybe TRBD1 (5 bases). The tail of the sequence fits TRBJ2-7 better, so the J call may be wrong. This CDR3 has 13 residues. Germline lookup yields CDR1 MDHEN and CDR2 SYDVKM. CDR3 nucleotide sequence: TGTGCCAGCAGTTTAGACAGCTCCTACGAGCAGTACTTC. Translating gives CASSLDSSYEQYF.

This clone appeared a single time. V gene TRBV14 combines with J gene TRBJ2-4; D tentatively fits TRBD1 or TRBD2 (5 bases each). Trimming cost V 1 base and J 8 bases, with 21 bases left between them. Germline V gene data show CDR1 as SGHDN and CDR2 as FVKESK. The CDR3 spans 17 residues. In DNA, the CDR3 is TGTGCCAGCAGCCAAGCCGGACCGGGACCCCGGGCGGACATTCAGTACTTC. Its translation: CASSQAGPGPRADIQYF. Full variable domain (remainder filled in from reference TRBV14 and TRBJ2-4): EAGVTQFPSHSVIEKGQTVTLRCDPISGHDNLYWYRRVMGKEIKFLLHFVKESKQDESGMPNNRFLAERTGGTYSTLKVQPAELEDSGVYFCASSQAGPGPRADIQYFGAGTRLSVL.

The chain carries TRBV5-6 and TRBJ1-3; D is undetermined. V was clipped by 4 bases and J by 0 bases, with 14 bases between them. This CDR3 spans 16 amino acids. Germline V gives CDR1 SGHDT, CDR2 YYEEEE. The CDR3 DNA reads TGTGCCAGCAGCAGGAAGATCCAGAGCTCTGGAAACACCATATATTTT. It is translated as CASSRKIQSSGNTIYF.